The rows below give T cell receptor beta chains drawn from one sample of a study of blood T cells in healthy people across ages. One entry per CDR3 protein, called by TCRdb with MiXCR from the 5' RACE reads. Of approximately 800,000 distinct CDR3 sequences detected, about 55% appear once; the ten largest clones hold around 40%. Sequencing used blood. These receptors originate from an elderly man in good health. The CDR3 runs from the conserved cysteine through the conserved F or W. D genes are given only for firm matches. Clone size is stated in some rows and not others, as once, few, many or a class when expanded.

j_gene | d_gene | abundance | v_gene | CDR3nt | CDR3aa
TRBJ2-7 | TRBD1 | few | TRBV5-1 | TGCGCCAGCAGTCAGGGGGCGGCCTACGAGCAGTACTTC | CASSQGAAYEQYF
TRBJ2-7 | . | . | TRBV6-2/TRBV6-3 | TGTGCCAGCAGTTACGGCCGGTGGAGCTCCCACGAGCAGTACTTC | CASSYGRWSSHEQYF
TRBJ2-3 | TRBD2 | few | TRBV2 | TGTGCCAGCAAATTCGGGTTAGCGGGAGCAGATACGCAGTATTTT | CASKFGLAGADTQYF
TRBJ2-1 | . | . | TRBV20-1 | TGCAGTGCCCCCCTCAAGGGGAGTGATAGTGAGCAGTTCTTC | CSAPLKGSDSEQFF
TRBJ2-7 | TRBD2 | . | TRBV10-3 | TGTGCCATCAGTGAGGACAAGGGACTAGCAGCTTCCTACGAGCAGTACTTC | CAISEDKGLAASYEQYF
TRBJ2-7 | TRBD1 | few | TRBV5-1 | TGCGCCAGCAGGCCCGGGACAGGGGATTACGAGCAGTACTTC | CASRPGTGDYEQYF
TRBJ2-4 | . | . | TRBV12-3/TRBV12-4 | TGTGCCAGCAGTGGGCAGTTGATAGCCAAAAACATTCAGTACTTC | CASSGQLIAKNIQYF
TRBJ2-5 | . | many | TRBV28 | TGTGCCAGCAGCCTGACCGGGCAACCCCAGTACTTC | CASSLTGQPQYF
TRBJ1-2 | . | few | TRBV11-2 | TGTGCCAGCAGCTCCACGGCAGGGAACTATGGCTACACCTTC | CASSSTAGNYGYTF
TRBJ2-4 | TRBD2 | once | TRBV25-1 | TGTGCCAGCAGTGACACCAGGGAGGGCCGGGACATTCAGTACTTC | CASSDTREGRDIQYF
TRBJ2-7 | TRBD1 | . | TRBV7-9 | TGTGCCAGCAGCCACGGACAGGGGTGGGTCGAGCAGTACTTC | CASSHGQGWVEQYF
TRBJ2-5 | . | . | TRBV20-1 | TGCAGTACTTTTGGACAGAGTACCGGTCGGACCCAGTACTTC | CSTFGQSTGRTQYF
TRBJ2-4 | . | . | TRBV6-1 | TGTGCCAGCGGGAACACCGGGGTGATTTTGTACTTC | CASGNTGVILYF
TRBJ2-3 | TRBD2 | . | TRBV20-1 | TGCAGTGCTAGAGATCCTCGGACTAGCGGGCTTCTTACAGATACGCAGTATTTT | CSARDPRTSGLLTDTQYF
TRBJ2-7 | TRBD2 | few | TRBV12-3/TRBV12-4 | TGTGCCAGCACCGGGACTAGCGGATACGAGCAGTACTTC | CASTGTSGYEQYF
TRBJ1-5 | . | few | TRBV21-1 | TGTGCCAGTTTTACCCCCACAGGGGATTCCGGCAATCAGCCCCAGCATTTT | CASFTPTGDSGNQPQHF
TRBJ2-1 | . | . | TRBV21-1 | TGTGCCAGCAGCGAAGAAAGGGAGGGCGGGGACAATGAGCAGTTCTTC | CASSEEREGGDNEQFF
TRBJ1-1 | TRBD1 | many | TRBV29-1 | TGCAGCGTTGGGGACAGGCGTGGAGCTTTCTTT | CSVGDRRGAFF
TRBJ1-1 | . | few | TRBV9 | TGTGCCAGCAGCCCGTCGACAGGTCTGAACACTGAAGCTTTCTTT | CASSPSTGLNTEAFF
TRBJ2-3 | . | . | TRBV20-1 | TGCAGTGCTAGAGATGCAGGGAGTTCCACAGATACGCAGTATTTT | CSARDAGSSTDTQYF
TRBJ1-2 | . | . | TRBV9 | TGTGCCAGCAGCGTAGGGGCAGGACCTAACTATGGCTACACCTTC | CASSVGAGPNYGYTF
TRBJ2-7 | TRBD2 | . | TRBV20-1 | TGCAGTGCCACACTAGCGGGAGTTAGAAATGAGCAGTACTTC | CSATLAGVRNEQYF
TRBJ2-4 | TRBD1 | . | TRBV20-1 | TGCAGTGCAGGGACAGGGGGCAAAAACATTCAGTACTTC | CSAGTGGKNIQYF
TRBJ2-6 | TRBD1 | few | TRBV6-2/TRBV6-3 | TGTGCCAGCAGTCGGGGACAGTCGACCTCTGGGGCCAACGTCCTGACTTTC | CASSRGQSTSGANVLTF
TRBJ2-1 | TRBD1 | few | TRBV5-5 | TGTGCCAGCAGCTTAAAGGAACAGGGGAAAACGAATGAGCAGTTCTTC | CASSLKEQGKTNEQFF
TRBJ2-3 | . | few | TRBV7-3 | TGTGCCAGCAGCTTAGGCCGCTGGGATACGCAGTATTTT | CASSLGRWDTQYF
TRBJ2-7 | TRBD2 | few | TRBV20-1 | TGCAGTGCTCCCCGGACTAGCGGCGCCTACGAGCAGTACTTC | CSAPRTSGAYEQYF
TRBJ2-4 | TRBD2 | . | TRBV15 | TGTGCCACCAGCAGTCAATGGCGGGGGGAGGCCAAAAACATTCAGTACTTC | CATSSQWRGEAKNIQYF